A selection of T cell receptor beta chains follows, all from one sample in a study of early T cells in non-severe SARS-CoV-2 infection. Via MiXCR, TCRdb re-called the 5' RACE reads, giving one row per CDR3 protein. The table lists 95,000 to 150,000 distinct CDR3 sequences, 14% to 15% of them singletons, with around a fifth in the top ten. The sample taken for sequencing was whole blood. The receptors shown here come from an adult who was a healthcare worker with PCR-confirmed SARS-CoV-2 infection or an uninfected control (not recorded which). Each CDR3 is given with its conserved first and last residue. The D gene is left open where the match is weak. Expanded clones are given a class, and other clones once, few, many or no size at all.

size	V	D	J	CDR3	DNA
NA	TRBV4-1	NA	TRBJ1-2	CASSHGGLILSDGYTF	TGCGCCAGCAGCCACGGGGGCCTGATCCTGAGCGATGGCTACACCTTC
many	TRBV3-1	NA	TRBJ1-3	CASSQDLGAGNTIYF	TGTGCCAGCAGCCAAGACCTAGGGGCGGGAAACACCATATATTTT
many	TRBV27	NA	TRBJ2-1	CASSLNYNEQFF	TGTGCCAGCAGTCTTAACTACAATGAGCAGTTCTTC
NA	TRBV3-1	NA	TRBJ1-1	CASTQPGSEAFF	TGTGCCAGCACGCAACCGGGGTCCGAAGCTTTCTTT
few	TRBV29-1	NA	TRBJ1-2	CSGQGLAGYTF	TGCAGCGGGCAGGGGCTGGCTGGCTACACCTTC
NA	TRBV6-2/TRBV6-3	NA	TRBJ1-1	CASSYRLGRGQGTEAFF	TGTGCCAGCAGTTACCGACTGGGTCGGGGGCAGGGCACTGAAGCTTTCTTT
NA	TRBV29-1	NA	TRBJ1-5	CSVEEGSNQPQHF	TGCAGCGTTGAAGAAGGAAGCAATCAGCCCCAGCATTTT
NA	TRBV6-1	TRBD1	TRBJ1-2	CASGNRGRGYTF	TGTGCCAGCGGAAACAGGGGGCGCGGCTACACCTTC
NA	TRBV2	NA	TRBJ2-3	CASGRGRSTDTQYF	TGTGCCAGCGGGCGGGGAAGGAGCACAGATACGCAGTATTTT
NA	TRBV3-1	NA	TRBJ1-1	CASRQGTEAFF	TGTGCCAGCCGTCAAGGGACTGAAGCTTTCTTT
few	TRBV3-1	NA	TRBJ1-1	CASSPIATTRRTEAFF	TGTGCCAGCAGCCCGATAGCCACGACCCGGCGCACTGAAGCTTTCTTT
few	TRBV11-2	NA	TRBJ2-7	CASSLDGGGSYEQYF	TGTGCCAGCAGCTTAGACGGCGGAGGGAGCTACGAGCAGTACTTC
many	TRBV5-1	NA	TRBJ2-1	CASSKVERGNEQFF	TGCGCCAGCAGCAAGGTCGAGAGGGGGAATGAGCAGTTCTTC
few	TRBV6-6	NA	TRBJ2-7	CASSYVEGSEQYF	TGTGCCAGCAGTTACGTGGAGGGGTCCGAGCAGTACTTC
few	TRBV5-1	TRBD2	TRBJ2-2	CASSPTSGGTGELFF	TGCGCCAGCAGCCCGACTAGCGGGGGCACCGGGGAGCTGTTTTTT
NA	TRBV29-1	TRBD1	TRBJ2-1	CSAGTGLYNEQFF	TGCAGCGCTGGGACAGGCCTCTACAATGAGCAGTTCTTC
NA	TRBV15	NA	TRBJ1-1	CATSRDRGRNTEAFF	TGTGCCACCAGCAGGGACCGGGGCCGAAACACTGAAGCTTTCTTT